This paragraph covers one T cell receptor (beta chain) sequence. Per the germline V gene, CDR1 is MGHRA and CDR2 is YSYEKL. There are 17 residues in the CDR3. The use of a sample-barcoded 5' primer and a J-beta primer mix characterized a second PCR of roughly 6 to 12 cycles. TCRdb called the 5' RACE reads again in MiXCR, with one record for every CDR3 protein. The repertoire has around 1,000,000 distinct CDR3 sequences, around 27% of them found once; the top ten carry around 0.75%. This entry is derived from a study of blood T cells in healthy people across ages. The overall study: About one barcoded beta molecule per two T cells was the capture yield of template switching.

These data also featured in a second study, about T cells of mothers and their children. That report notes: For each mother, over 9.5 million TCR beta CDR3 reads were obtained, and for each child, approximately 3 million. Normalized overlap was always slightly, never significantly, higher in related than unrelated mother-child pairs.

The material sequenced was blood. The genes are TRBV4-1 and TRBJ2-5; 7 bases fit TRBD1. The end of the DNA aligns better with TRBJ2-7, so the J call may be wrong. The sequence was collected from a girl aged 2 to 9 in good health. The CDR3 coding sequence is TGCGCCAGCAGCCAAGTGAAGGGGGCAGGGGCAGTCTACGAGCAGTACTTC. Residues: CASSQVKGAGAVYEQYF.